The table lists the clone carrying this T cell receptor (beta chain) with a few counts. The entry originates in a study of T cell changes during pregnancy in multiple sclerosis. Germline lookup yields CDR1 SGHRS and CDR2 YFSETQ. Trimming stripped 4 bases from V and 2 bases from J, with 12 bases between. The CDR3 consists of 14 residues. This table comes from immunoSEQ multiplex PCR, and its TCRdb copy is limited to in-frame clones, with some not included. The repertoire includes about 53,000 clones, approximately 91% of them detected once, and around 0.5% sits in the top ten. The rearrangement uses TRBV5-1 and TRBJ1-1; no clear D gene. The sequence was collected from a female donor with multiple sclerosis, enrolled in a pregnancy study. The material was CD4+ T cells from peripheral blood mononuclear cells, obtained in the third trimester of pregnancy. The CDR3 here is CASSLGRLNTEAFF. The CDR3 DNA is TGCGCCAGCAGCCTAGGGAGACTCAACACTGAAGCTTTCTTT. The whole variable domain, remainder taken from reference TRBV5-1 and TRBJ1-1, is KAGVTQTPRYLIKTRGQQVTLSCSPISGHRSVSWYQQTPGQGLQFLFEYFSETQRNKGNFPGRFSGRQFSNSRSEMNVSTLELGDSALYLCASSLGRLNTEAFFGQGTRLTVV.